This T cell receptor beta chain was captured in a study of blood T cell repertoires in COVID-19. Profiling relied on immunoSEQ multiplex PCR, and the TCRdb table lists in-frame clones only, not all of them. The sample carries 90,000 to 140,000 clones, roughly four fifths recorded once. Sequencing input: peripheral blood. The TCR sequence derives from a woman between 65 and 79 years old with acute or convalescent COVID-19.

DNA of the CDR3: TGTGCCAGCAGTGTCGACGGAGATAATTCACCCCTCCACTTT. Its translation is CASSVDGDNSPLHF. This sequence joins TRBV6-4 and TRBJ1-6; D ambiguous. The CDR3 extends over 14 amino acids. Germline CDR1 reads MRHNA; CDR2 reads SNTAGT. Deletions cut 4 bases from V and 5 bases from J, with 9 bases between.